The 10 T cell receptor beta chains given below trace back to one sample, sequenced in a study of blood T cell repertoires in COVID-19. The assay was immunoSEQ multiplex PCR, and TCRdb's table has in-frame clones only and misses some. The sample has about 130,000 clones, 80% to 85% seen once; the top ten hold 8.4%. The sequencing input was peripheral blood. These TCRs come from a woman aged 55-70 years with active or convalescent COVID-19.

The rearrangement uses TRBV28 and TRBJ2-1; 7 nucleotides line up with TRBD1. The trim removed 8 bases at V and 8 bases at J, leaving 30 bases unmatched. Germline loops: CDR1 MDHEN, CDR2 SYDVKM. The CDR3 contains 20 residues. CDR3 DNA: TGTGCCAGCCTAACCCCTCGGACAGGTTTGCTAGTTTGGCCTTCGGATGAGCAGTTCTTC. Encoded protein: CASLTPRTGLLVWPSDEQFF.

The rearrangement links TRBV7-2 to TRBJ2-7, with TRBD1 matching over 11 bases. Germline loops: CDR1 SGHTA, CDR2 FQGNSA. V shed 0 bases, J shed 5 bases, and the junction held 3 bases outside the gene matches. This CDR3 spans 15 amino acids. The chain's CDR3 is CASSLAGQGANEQYF. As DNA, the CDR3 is TGTGCCAGCAGCTTAGCTGGACAGGGGGCCAACGAGCAGTACTTC.

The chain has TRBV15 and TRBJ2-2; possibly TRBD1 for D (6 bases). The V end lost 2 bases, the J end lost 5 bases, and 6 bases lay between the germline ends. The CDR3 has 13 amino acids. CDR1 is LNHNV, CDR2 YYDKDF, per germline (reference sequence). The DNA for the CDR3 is TGTGCCACCAGCAGAAGGGGGACCGGGGAGCTGTTTTTT. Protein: CATSRRGTGELFF.

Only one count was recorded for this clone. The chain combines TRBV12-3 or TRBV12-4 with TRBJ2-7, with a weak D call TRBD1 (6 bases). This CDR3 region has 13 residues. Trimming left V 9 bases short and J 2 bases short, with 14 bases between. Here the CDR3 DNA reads TGTGCCAGACCGGGACACAAGACCTACGAGCAGTACTTC. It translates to CARPGHKTYEQYF.

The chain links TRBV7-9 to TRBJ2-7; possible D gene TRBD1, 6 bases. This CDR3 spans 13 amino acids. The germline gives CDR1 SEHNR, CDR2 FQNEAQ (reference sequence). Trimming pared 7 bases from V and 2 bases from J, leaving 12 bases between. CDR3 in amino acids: CASTGAVTYEQYF. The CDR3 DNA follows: TGTGCCAGCACAGGGGCGGTTACCTACGAGCAGTACTTC. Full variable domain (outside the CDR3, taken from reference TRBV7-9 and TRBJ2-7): DTGVSQNPRHKITKRGQNVTFRCDPISEHNRLYWYRQTLGQGPEFLTYFQNEAQLEKSRLLSDRFSAERPKGSFSTLEIQRTEQGDSAMYLCASTGAVTYEQYFGPGTRLTVT.

CDR3: CASSNPPRTGRPGNTIYF. The CDR3 nucleotides are TGTGCCAGCAGCAATCCCCCCCGGACAGGACGACCTGGAAACACCATATATTTT. The rearrangement uses TRBV21-1 and TRBJ1-3; TRBD1 is taken as the D call from the table, unchecked against the DNA. TRBV21-1 has pseudogene status. The CDR3 loop spans 18 amino acids.

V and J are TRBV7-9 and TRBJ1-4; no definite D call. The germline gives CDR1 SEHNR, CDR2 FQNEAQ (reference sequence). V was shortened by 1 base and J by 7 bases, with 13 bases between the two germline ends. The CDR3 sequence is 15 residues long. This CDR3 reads CASSLGGIRGEKLFF. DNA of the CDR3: TGTGCCAGCAGCTTAGGAGGCATTCGAGGTGAAAAACTGTTTTTT.

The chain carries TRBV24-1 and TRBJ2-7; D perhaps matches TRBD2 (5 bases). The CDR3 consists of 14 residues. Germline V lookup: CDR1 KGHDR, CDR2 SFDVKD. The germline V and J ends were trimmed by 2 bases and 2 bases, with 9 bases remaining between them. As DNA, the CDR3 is TGTGCCACCAGTGATTCCGGGATTCCCTACGAGCAGTACTTC. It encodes CATSDSGIPYEQYF.

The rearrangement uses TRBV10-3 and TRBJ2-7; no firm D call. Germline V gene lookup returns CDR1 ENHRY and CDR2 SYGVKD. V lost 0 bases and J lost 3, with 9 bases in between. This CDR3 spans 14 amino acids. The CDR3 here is CAISESRTFYEQYF. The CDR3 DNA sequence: TGTGCCATCAGTGAGTCGCGTACGTTCTACGAGCAGTACTTC.

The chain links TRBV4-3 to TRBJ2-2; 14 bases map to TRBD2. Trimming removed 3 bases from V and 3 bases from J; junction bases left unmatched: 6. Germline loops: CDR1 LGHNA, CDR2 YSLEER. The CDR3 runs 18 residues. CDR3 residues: CASSHRLAGGPDTGELFF. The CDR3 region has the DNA TGCGCCAGCAGCCACAGACTAGCGGGAGGGCCCGACACCGGGGAGCTGTTTTTT.